The 10 T cell receptor beta chains given below trace back to one sample, sequenced in a study of T-cell memory formation after mild COVID-19. MiXCR, applied by TCRdb to the 5' RACE reads, yields one record per CDR3 protein. The table has around 300,000 distinct CDR3 sequences, approximately 13% seen once. The specimen was PBMCs or a T cell subset sorted from them (not recorded which). The source of these receptors is a man aged 18 to 35 who had mild COVID-19 (a few samples of this study predate the infection). Cell type and time point are not known.

This clonotype was picked up a small number of times. The chain links TRBV5-1 to TRBJ2-5; D is perhaps TRBD1 or TRBD2 (5 bases each). The ends were cut back, 4 bases at V and 7 bases at J, with 23 bases in the middle. CDR1 is SGHRS and CDR2 is YFSETQ in the germline V gene. The CDR3 is 16 residues long. CDR3 amino acids: CASSPRPEDPGGTQYF. CDR3 sequence (DNA): TGCGCCAGCAGCCCCCGCCCGGAGGATCCTGGGGGGACCCAGTACTTC.

This clonotype was counted at least ten times. This sequence joins TRBV12-3 or TRBV12-4 and TRBJ2-5; the match to TRBD1 covers 9 bases. V lost 6 bases to trimming and J lost 6 bases; unmatched junction nucleotides: 8. This CDR3 is 14 amino acids long. CDR3 sequence (DNA): TGTGCCAGCAGCCTCCGGGACAGGGCTCAGACCCAGTACTTC. Its protein is CASSLRDRAQTQYF.

Details on this clonotype: A much larger clone lies one base from this, so it may be a read error. The rearrangement links TRBV5-1 to TRBJ2-7, with a possible D match to TRBD1 (5 bases). This CDR3 has 13 residues. Germline values: CDR1 SGHRS, CDR2 YFSETQ. The CDR3 reads CDSSLGPMGEQYF. The CDR3 DNA is TGCGACAGCAGCTTGGGGCCTATGGGGGAGCAGTACTTC.

The rearrangement links TRBV13 to TRBJ1-1; D is ambiguous. Germline V gives CDR1 PRHDT, CDR2 FYEKMQ (reference sequence). V gave up 0 bases and J gave up 5 bases, with 16 bases separating them. CDR3 length equals 16 residues. CDR3 coding DNA: TGTGCCAGCAGCTTAGGCCTTTGGACCGGGGAGACTGAAGCTTTCTTT. Amino acid sequence: CASSLGLWTGETEAFF.

Only a few counts were recorded for this clonotype. CDR3 protein: CASSLPPAGGTDTQYF. In DNA, the CDR3 is TGTGCCAGCAGCCTGCCCCCAGCGGGGGGGACAGATACGCAGTATTTT. The chain is built from TRBV6-2 or TRBV6-3 and TRBJ2-3; 10 nucleotides line up with TRBD2. The CDR3 has 16 amino acids. V lost 6 bases and J lost 3; bases outside the gene matches: 9. Germline V gene lookup returns CDR1 MNHEY and CDR2 SVGEGT.

The chain carries TRBV27 and TRBJ1-2, with 10 bases fitting TRBD1. Germline CDR1 and CDR2: MNHEY and SMNVEV (reference sequence). The CDR3 sequence is 14 residues long. The ends lost 5 bases at V and 8 bases at J; junction bases unmatched: 8. The CDR3, as DNA: TGTGCCAGCAGTCCAGGGACAGGGGTTGGGGGCTACACCTTC. The encoded protein is CASSPGTGVGGYTF.

In its sample, this clonotype was seen a few times. The chain is built from TRBV9 and TRBJ2-1; D is ambiguous. This CDR3 region has 14 residues. In germline, CDR1 is SGDLS, CDR2 YYNGEE. The V and J ends lost 5 bases and 1 base respectively, with 10 bases between them. The CDR3 spells CASSDTVSYNEQFF. CDR3 DNA sequence: TGTGCCAGCAGTGATACTGTGTCCTACAATGAGCAGTTCTTC.

The J gene is TRBJ2-3, the V gene TRBV5-1; D perhaps matches TRBD2 (6 bases). CDR1 and CDR2 from the germline V gene are SGHRS and YFSETQ. V was trimmed by 4 bases and J by 1 base, leaving 16 bases between them. This CDR3 is 16 amino acids long. The CDR3 DNA sequence: TGCGCCAGCAGCCCGCTACCCGGGACTGGCACAGATACGCAGTATTTT. Translation gives CASSPLPGTGTDTQYF.

This clonotype showed up just a few times. V gene TRBV7-9 combines with J gene TRBJ2-4, with unresolved D. Trimming removed 7 bases at V and 0 bases at J, with 10 bases between. Germline V gene sequence: CDR1 SEHNR, CDR2 FQNEAQ (reference sequence). The CDR3 is 14 residues long. CDR3 DNA: TGTGCCAGCACCGATGAGCTAGCCAAAAACATTCAGTACTTC. Residues: CASTDELAKNIQYF.

This clonotype has only a few counts. The rearrangement joins TRBV7-2 to TRBJ2-3, with D possibly matching TRBD1 (5 bases). The CDR3 runs to 14 residues. Trimming cost V 5 bases and J 8 bases, with 17 bases left between them. CDR1 is SGHTA and CDR2 is FQGNSA in the germline V gene. The CDR3 loop reads CASSLGRSQGTQYF. DNA of the CDR3: TGTGCCAGCAGCCTTGGACGGTCCCAGGGTACGCAGTATTTT.